The clone carrying this T cell receptor (beta chain) was recorded only once. Its cognate antigen is unknown. The germline V gene has CDR1 SGHDN and CDR2 FVKESK. The CDR3 is 15 residues long. V was clipped by 0 bases and J by 0 bases, with 8 bases between them. The data derive from a study of graft-versus-host responses after intestinal transplantation. Across the study: After anti-thymocyte globulin induction, recipients took tacrolimus and steroids for three to four years.

Profiled with immunoSEQ multiplex PCR; TCRdb holds only in-frame clones, not every one. The table records over 40,000 clones, less than 85% of them present only once. The sample in question was unstimulated CD4+ T cells sorted from spleen or lymph node cells, obtained before transplant. The receptor was isolated from a human donor who was the organ donor for an intestinal transplant. The chain combines TRBV14 with TRBJ1-1, with D uncertain. CDR3 region: CASSQEGRMNTEAFF. The CDR3 DNA reads TGTGCCAGCAGCCAAGAAGGCAGGATGAACACTGAAGCTTTCTTT.